A single sample gave rise to the 30 T cell receptor beta chains below, sequenced in a study of T cell repertoires in cytomegalovirus infection (dated by TCRdb to the late 2010s). This specimen's treatment or condition label, interpreted: in vitro stimulation with specific CMV peptide epitopes to enrich CMV-specific T cells. Sequencing used an Illumina HiSeq 1500. TCRdb applied fastp at Q25 and MiXCR to the public reads, then kept only in-frame beta chains. Rows are unified per CDR3 protein, each entry keeping the most common DNA and genes. The sample table lists 80,000 or so distinct CDR3 sequences, more than 20% of them with a count of one. The ten largest account for about half of the sample. Which antigens these TCRs recognize remains unknown. The starting material was CD8+ T cells from cultured PBMCs, obtained from culture after CMV antigen stimulation. These TCRs come from a human donor in good health (CMV status not recorded). Some clones in this sample may be carry-over from other donors' samples.

The V call is TRBV19, the J call TRBJ2-1, with D possibly being TRBD2 (6 bases). V lost 8 bases to trimming and J lost 4 bases, with 15 bases between them. CDR1 LNHDA and CDR2 SQIVND come from the germline V gene (reference sequence). This CDR3 is 14 amino acids long. The CDR3 loop reads CASHPSGPYNEQFF. The CDR3 DNA is TGTGCCAGTCATCCCAGCGGGCCGTACAATGAGCAGTTCTTC.

To note about this clonotype: This may arise from a read error, as a much more abundant clone is one base away. V gene TRBV12-3 or TRBV12-4 combines with J gene TRBJ2-7, with a possible D match to TRBD1 (5 bases). The CDR3 runs 13 residues. The CDR3 sequence is CTSRDRLSYEQYF. The DNA of the CDR3 is TGTACCAGCAGAGACAGACTCTCCTACGAGCAGTACTTC.

This chain joins TRBV2 and TRBJ2-3; 8 bases agree with TRBD1. CDR1 SNHLY and CDR2 FYNNEI come from the germline V gene. J lost 3 bases, V lost 9 bases, and 11 bases had no gene match. The CDR3 totals 15 residues. The CDR3 sequence: CARFRQGAGTDTQYF. The CDR3 DNA follows: TGTGCCAGGTTTCGGCAGGGGGCCGGAACAGATACGCAGTATTTT.

This clonotype was counted between two and nine times. The chain carries TRBV7-9 and TRBJ2-5, with TRBD1 matching over 9 bases. Germline values: CDR1 SEHNR, CDR2 FQNEAQ (reference sequence). The trim removed 5 bases at V and 2 bases at J, leaving 6 bases unmatched. The CDR3 sequence is 15 residues long. The CDR3 DNA sequence: TGTGCCAGCAGCAAACGGGACAGGGAACAAGAGACCCAGTACTTC. Translation: CASSKRDREQETQYF.

This clonotype was picked up a small number of times. In nucleotides, the CDR3 is TGTGCCAGCAGCCCAGGGTCCTCAAGCTCCTACGAGCAGTACTTC. It codes for CASSPGSSSSYEQYF. The J gene is TRBJ2-7, the V gene TRBV7-6; tentative D call: TRBD1 (5 bases). This CDR3 is 15 amino acids long. Germline CDR1 and CDR2: SGHVS and FNYEAQ. The V gene lost 5 bases and the J gene lost 0 bases, with 14 bases spanning the gap.

This clonotype was found many times. V usage is TRBV4-1 and J usage is TRBJ2-7; D not resolved. V gave up 4 bases and J gave up 3 bases, with 16 bases separating them. In germline, CDR1 is MGHRA, CDR2 YSYEKL. CDR3 length: 15 amino acids. DNA for the CDR3: TGCGCCAGCAGCCCCCGAGAGGAACCGGGCTACGAGCAGTACTTC. This translates into CASSPREEPGYEQYF.

Many counts were recorded for this clonotype. This chain connects TRBV7-2 to TRBJ2-1, with 11 positions matching TRBD2. The V segment lost 1 base and the J segment 4 bases; nucleotides outside the gene matches: 9. The germline V gene has CDR1 SGHTA and CDR2 FQGNSA. The CDR3 loop spans 18 amino acids. The CDR3 DNA sequence: TGTGCCAGCAGCTTAGAGTCTGGGGGACTAGCGGTGTACAATGAGCAGTTCTTC. Residues: CASSLESGGLAVYNEQFF.

This clonotype was seen only a few times. This chain connects TRBV4-2 to TRBJ2-3, with 9 bases matching TRBD2. V lost 6 bases, J lost 2 bases, and 3 bases stayed unmatched. Germline CDR1 is LGHNA and CDR2 is YNFKEQ. The CDR3 spans 14 residues. The CDR3 protein is CASRGLAYTDTQYF. CDR3 sequence (DNA): TGTGCCAGCAGGGGACTAGCCTACACAGATACGCAGTATTTT.

This chain joins TRBV9 and TRBJ1-2, with 7 bases aligning to TRBD1. Germline CDR1 and CDR2: SGDLS and YYNGEE. This CDR3 is 12 amino acids long. Germline trimming cut 5 bases from V and 5 bases from J; bases unmatched to any gene: 3. CDR3 amino acids: CASRKGAYGYTF. In nucleotides, the CDR3 is TGTGCCAGCAGGAAGGGGGCTTATGGCTACACCTTC. The complete variable domain, with remaining parts taken from reference TRBV9 and TRBJ1-2, reads DSGVTQTPKHLITATGQRVTLRCSPRSGDLSVYWYQQSLDQGLQFLIQYYNGEERAKGNILERFSAQQFPDLHSELNLSSLELGDSALYFCASRKGAYGYTFGSGTRLTVV.

This clonotype was observed a few times. The chain couples TRBV28 to TRBJ2-5; D perhaps matches TRBD2 (6 bases). The germline CDR1 and CDR2 sequences are MDHEN and SYDVKM. V gave up 2 bases and J gave up 2 bases, with 21 bases separating them. The CDR3 has 18 amino acids. In DNA, the CDR3 is TGTGCCAGCAGTTTAGGATCGGTCACAGGACTACTACAAGAGACCCAGTACTTC. It specifies CASSLGSVTGLLQETQYF.

This clonotype was counted a few times. This rearrangement joins TRBV20-1 to TRBJ2-7, with D possibly being TRBD2 (6 bases). Germline V CDR1 and CDR2: DFQATT, SNEGSKA (reference sequence). V lost 1 base to trimming and J lost 7 bases, with 11 bases between them. The CDR3 has 12 amino acids. The CDR3 is CSARGVEGEQYF. CDR3 nucleotide sequence: TGCAGTGCTAGAGGGGTGGAGGGAGAGCAGTACTTC.

The rearrangement uses TRBV7-6 and TRBJ1-3, with D possibly TRBD1 on 5 matching bases. Germline lookup yields CDR1 SGHVS and CDR2 FNYEAQ. V dropped 5 bases and J dropped 1 base, with 12 bases sitting between them. The CDR3 extends over 15 amino acids. The CDR3 DNA sequence: TGTGCCAGCAGCCCACGACAGAGTTCTGGAAACACCATATATTTT. Translating it yields CASSPRQSSGNTIYF.

In its sample, this clonotype was seen many times. This chain connects TRBV2 to TRBJ1-5, with 8 bases fitting TRBD1. The germline CDR1 and CDR2 sequences are SNHLY and FYNNEI. The CDR3 is made up of 16 amino acids. Losses at the gene ends were 2 bases for V and 1 base for J; bases not matched to a gene: 4. The chain's CDR3 is CASSERQGLSNQPQHF. As DNA, the CDR3 is TGTGCCAGCAGTGAAAGACAGGGGTTGAGCAATCAGCCCCAGCATTTT.

The chain couples TRBV9 to TRBJ2-2, with D tentatively TRBD1 (6 bases). In germline, CDR1 is SGDLS, CDR2 YYNGEE. V lost 3 bases, J lost 0 bases, and 9 bases lay in between. CDR3 size: 15 residues. The CDR3 here is CASSAGTTNTGELFF. The CDR3 DNA reads TGTGCCAGCAGCGCCGGGACAACGAACACCGGGGAGCTGTTTTTT.

This clonotype was recorded at least ten times. The chain joins TRBV6-1 to TRBJ1-5; a possible D gene is TRBD1 (6 bases). Germline V gene data show CDR1 as MNHNS and CDR2 as SASEGT. The CDR3 is 15 amino acids. Trimming took off 6 bases at V and 7 bases at J, with 19 bases between the two ends. CDR3 in DNA: TGTGCCAGCAGCCCACTCCTGGGGGCGGGCCAGCCCCAGCATTTT. Its translation is CASSPLLGAGQPQHF.

CDR3 sequence (DNA): TGCAGTGCTAGAGTCGCGGGGGAGACCTACGAGCAGTACTTC. It is translated as CSARVAGETYEQYF. V usage is TRBV20-1 and J usage is TRBJ2-7, with TRBD2 matching over 7 bases. Germline assignment: CDR1 DFQATT and CDR2 SNEGSKA (reference sequence). J gave up 2 bases and V 1 base, and 5 bases lay outside the gene matches. The CDR3 runs to 14 residues.

There are many counts of this clonotype. The chain uses TRBV7-9 and TRBJ2-2, with D hard to call. This CDR3 has 12 amino acids. Germline CDR1 is SEHNR and CDR2 is FQNEAQ (reference sequence). V was clipped by 1 base and J by 4 bases, with 1 base between them. Written as DNA, the CDR3 is TGTGCCAGCAGCTTAGGCACCGGGGAGCTGTTTTTT. Translated, it gives CASSLGTGELFF. The whole variable domain, remainder taken from reference TRBV7-9 and TRBJ2-2, is DTGVSQNPRHKITKRGQNVTFRCDPISEHNRLYWYRQTLGQGPEFLTYFQNEAQLEKSRLLSDRFSAERPKGSFSTLEIQRTEQGDSAMYLCASSLGTGELFFGEGSRLTVL.

The chain uses TRBV7-9 and TRBJ1-1; no clear D gene. The CDR3 has 16 residues. Germline values: CDR1 SEHNR, CDR2 FQNEAQ (reference sequence). Trimming shortened V by 5 bases and J by 6 bases, and 22 bases separated the two germline ends. CDR3 loop: CASSAPAGLVVAEAFF. The CDR3 DNA reads as TGTGCCAGCAGCGCTCCCGCGGGGTTGGTGGTCGCTGAAGCTTTCTTT.

This clonotype was observed a few times. V and J are TRBV2 and TRBJ1-2; no definite D call. With 3 bases removed from V and 2 bases from J, the gap between germline ends came to 10 bases. CDR1 and CDR2 (germline): SNHLY, FYNNEI. The length of the CDR3 is 14 residues. CDR3 sequence reads: CASSENGGNYGYTF. CDR3 nucleotides: TGTGCCAGCAGTGAGAACGGAGGGAACTATGGCTACACCTTC.

In its sample, this clonotype was seen many times. The rearrangement links TRBV28 to TRBJ2-5, with TRBD2 matching over 12 bases. The germline gives CDR1 MDHEN, CDR2 SYDVKM. CDR3 length equals 14 residues. V lost 8 bases, J lost 4 bases, and 5 bases stayed unmatched. The CDR3 DNA sequence: TGTGCCAGCTTATCTAGCGGGGGGGGAGAGACCCAGTACTTC. This translates into CASLSSGGGETQYF.

This clonotype was seen a few times. The chain is built from TRBV10-1 and TRBJ1-2; D not resolved. The CDR3 loop spans 13 amino acids. Germline V gene lookup returns CDR1 WNHNN and CDR2 SYGVQD (reference sequence). The V end was cut by 2 bases, the J end by 6 bases, with 10 bases between. CDR3 in amino acids: CASSEGRMNGYTF. The CDR3 nucleotides are TGCGCCAGCAGTGAGGGCAGAATGAATGGCTACACCTTC.

This clonotype was found a few times. J is TRBJ2-1 and V is TRBV11-2; 9 bases match TRBD1. With 4 bases clipped from V and 8 bases from J, the junction kept 9 bases outside the gene matches. CDR3 length equals 15 residues. Germline CDR1 and CDR2: SGHAT and FQNNGV. CDR3 in amino acids: CASSSRDREVDEQFF. DNA of the CDR3: TGTGCCAGCAGCTCCCGGGACAGGGAAGTGGATGAGCAGTTCTTC.

There are a few counts of this clonotype. The V gene is TRBV9, the J gene TRBJ2-1, with 12 bases aligning to TRBD2. Germline CDR1 reads SGDLS; CDR2 reads YYNGEE. The J segment lost 8 bases and the V segment lost 3 bases, leaving 12 bases of the junction unmatched. This CDR3 is built from 17 residues. Written as DNA, the CDR3 is TGTGCCAGCAGCGCCGATCTAGCGGGGGGGCCTCCCGATGAGCAGTTCTTC. Amino acids: CASSADLAGGPPDEQFF.

This clonotype appeared once. This chain connects TRBV20-1 to TRBJ1-2; D remains unclear. Germline values: CDR1 DFQATT, CDR2 SNEGSKA (reference sequence). The CDR3 spans 13 residues. Trimming shortened V by 6 bases and J by 2 bases, and 13 bases separated the two germline ends. The CDR3 nucleotides read TGCAGTGCACCAGACCCGAGGAACTATGGCTACACCTTC. Protein: CSAPDPRNYGYTF.

The J gene is TRBJ2-1, the V gene TRBV24-1; D is possibly TRBD1 (5 bases). The CDR3 consists of 14 residues. Trimming removed 2 bases from V and 6 bases from J, with 10 bases in between. Germline assignment: CDR1 KGHDR and CDR2 SFDVKD. CDR3 residues: CATSDYGAPNEQFF. CDR3 nucleotide sequence: TGTGCCACCAGTGATTATGGGGCCCCCAATGAGCAGTTCTTC.

V is TRBV5-1 and J is TRBJ1-1, with TRBD1 identical over 10 bases. V lost 1 base to trimming and J lost 3 bases; unmatched junction nucleotides: 6. Germline-derived CDR1 and CDR2 are SGHRS and YFSETQ. This CDR3 has 16 residues. Here the CDR3 DNA reads TGCGCCAGCAGCTTGCCCTTGACAGGGGGCGACACTGAAGCTTTCTTT. This translates into CASSLPLTGGDTEAFF.

DNA for the CDR3: TGTGCCAGCAGTCCCCTAGGCTACCAAGAGACCCAGTACTTC. It yields the protein CASSPLGYQETQYF. The rearrangement uses TRBV6-2 or TRBV6-3 and TRBJ2-5; no definite D call. Trimming removed 5 bases at V and 0 bases at J, with 10 bases between. Per the germline V gene, CDR1 is MNHEY and CDR2 is SVGEGT. The CDR3 extends over 14 amino acids.

In its sample, this clonotype was seen a few times. The chain employs TRBV19 and TRBJ1-1; tentative D call: TRBD1 (5 bases). V was cut by 7 bases and J by 6 bases, with 15 bases left in between. CDR1 LNHDA and CDR2 SQIVND come from the germline V gene (reference sequence). This CDR3 comprises 13 residues. Here the CDR3 reads CASTSSRGSEAFF. In DNA form, the CDR3 reads TGTGCCAGTACCAGTTCGAGGGGATCTGAAGCTTTCTTT.

This clonotype has at least ten counts. V gene TRBV6-1 combines with J gene TRBJ2-3; 7 bases are a match to TRBD1. Germline V CDR1 and CDR2: MNHNS, SASEGT. V lost 0 bases, J lost 1 base, and 1 base stayed unmatched. The CDR3 covers 15 residues. The CDR3 sequence is CASSEATGGTDTQYF. The CDR3 DNA reads as TGTGCCAGCAGTGAAGCCACAGGGGGCACAGATACGCAGTATTTT.

Note on this clonotype: A junction boundary mismatches the germline segment, possibly from a read error. The rearrangement links TRBV20-1 to TRBJ2-6; 7 nucleotides agree with TRBD1. The CDR3 consists of 17 residues. Germline CDR1 and CDR2: DFQATT and SNEGSKA (reference sequence). This CDR3 is CSASGWDRSSGTNVLTF. The DNA of the CDR3 is TGCAGTGCATCAGGATGGGACAGAAGCTCTGGGACCAACGTCCTGACTTTC.